This TCR beta chain was sequenced in a study of Tregs in tolerant kidney transplant recipients. This table comes from immunoSEQ multiplex PCR, and its TCRdb copy is limited to in-frame clones, with some not included. The sample yields roughly 16,000 clones, 80% seen once. Unstimulated Tregs (CD4+CD25+CD127-) and CD4+CD25- non-Tregs were sorted from PBMCs. An overnight rest at 37°C with approximately 210 IU/ml IL-2 preceded regulatory T cell sorting from thawed PBMCs. This material consisted of Tregs from blood, taken before the transplant. The source is a human donor who received a combined kidney and bone marrow transplant.

The CDR3 here is CASSTLGGDTQYF. The CDR3 DNA reads TGCGCCAGCAGCACCTTAGGGGGAGATACGCAGTATTTT. The rearrangement uses TRBV5-1 and TRBJ2-3; weak D call: TRBD1 (6 bases). Trimming left V 4 bases short and J 5 bases short, with 11 bases between. CDR1 SGHRS and CDR2 YFSETQ come from the germline V gene. This CDR3 has 13 amino acids.